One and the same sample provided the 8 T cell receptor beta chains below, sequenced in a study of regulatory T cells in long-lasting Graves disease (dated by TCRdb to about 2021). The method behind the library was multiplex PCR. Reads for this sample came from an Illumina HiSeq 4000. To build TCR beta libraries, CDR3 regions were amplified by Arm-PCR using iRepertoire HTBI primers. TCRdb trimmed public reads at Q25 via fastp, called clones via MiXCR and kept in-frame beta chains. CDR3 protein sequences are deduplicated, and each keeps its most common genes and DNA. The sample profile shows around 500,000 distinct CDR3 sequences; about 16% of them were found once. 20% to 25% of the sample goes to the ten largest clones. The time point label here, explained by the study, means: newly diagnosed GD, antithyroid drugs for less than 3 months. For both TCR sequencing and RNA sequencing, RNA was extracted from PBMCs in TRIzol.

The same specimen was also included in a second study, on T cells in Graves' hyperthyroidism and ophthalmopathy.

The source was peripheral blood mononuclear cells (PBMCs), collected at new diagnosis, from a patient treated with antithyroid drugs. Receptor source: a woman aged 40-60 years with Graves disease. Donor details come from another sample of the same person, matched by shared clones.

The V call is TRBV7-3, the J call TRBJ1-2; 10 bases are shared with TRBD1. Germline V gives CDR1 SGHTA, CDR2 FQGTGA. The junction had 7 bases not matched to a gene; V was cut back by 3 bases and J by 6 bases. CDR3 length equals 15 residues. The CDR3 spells CASSFSATGGDGYTF. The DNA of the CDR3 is TGTGCCAGCAGCTTTTCCGCGACAGGGGGCGATGGCTACACCTTC.

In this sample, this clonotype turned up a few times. Here the CDR3 DNA reads TGCAGCGTTGGGACGGCCGAAGAGACCCAGTACTTC. It is translated as CSVGTAEETQYF. This rearrangement joins TRBV29-1 to TRBJ2-5; D uncertain. V was cut by 4 bases and J by 3 bases, with 9 bases left in between. The germline V gene encodes CDR1 SQVTM and CDR2 ANQGSEA. The CDR3 sequence is 12 residues long.

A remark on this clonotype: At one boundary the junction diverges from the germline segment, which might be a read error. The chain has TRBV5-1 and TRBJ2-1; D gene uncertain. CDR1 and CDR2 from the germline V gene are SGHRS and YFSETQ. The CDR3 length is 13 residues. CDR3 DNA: TGCGTCAGCAGCTTGGCCATCTACAATGAGCAGTTCTTC. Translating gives CVSSLAIYNEQFF.

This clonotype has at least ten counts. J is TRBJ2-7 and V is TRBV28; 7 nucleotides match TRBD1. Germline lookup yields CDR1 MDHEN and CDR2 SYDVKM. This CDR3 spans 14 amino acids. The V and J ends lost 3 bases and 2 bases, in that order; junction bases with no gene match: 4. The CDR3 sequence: CASSFEGGAYEQYF. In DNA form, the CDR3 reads TGTGCCAGCAGTTTCGAAGGGGGCGCCTACGAGCAGTACTTC.

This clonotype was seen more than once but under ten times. As DNA, the CDR3 is TGTGCCTGGTCGGCGCCCTTTGGTGGCTACACCTTC. Translation gives CAWSAPFGGYTF. This chain uses TRBV30 with TRBJ1-2; D not certain. The CDR3 totals 12 residues. In germline, CDR1 is GTSNPN, CDR2 SVGIG (reference sequence). Trimming left V 5 bases short and J 7 bases short, with 14 bases between.

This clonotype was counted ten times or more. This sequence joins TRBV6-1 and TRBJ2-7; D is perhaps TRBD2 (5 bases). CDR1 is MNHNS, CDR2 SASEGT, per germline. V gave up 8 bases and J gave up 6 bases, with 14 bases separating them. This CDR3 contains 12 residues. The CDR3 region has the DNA TGTGCCAGCGGAGGCACGCCTCGCGAGCAGTACTTC. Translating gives CASGGTPREQYF.

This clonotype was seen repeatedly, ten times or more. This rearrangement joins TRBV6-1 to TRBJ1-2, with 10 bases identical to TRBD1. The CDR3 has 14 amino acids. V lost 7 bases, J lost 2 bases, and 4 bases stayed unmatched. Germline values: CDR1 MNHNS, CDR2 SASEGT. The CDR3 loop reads CASKWTGGNYGYTF. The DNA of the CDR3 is TGTGCCAGCAAGTGGACAGGGGGAAACTATGGCTACACCTTC.

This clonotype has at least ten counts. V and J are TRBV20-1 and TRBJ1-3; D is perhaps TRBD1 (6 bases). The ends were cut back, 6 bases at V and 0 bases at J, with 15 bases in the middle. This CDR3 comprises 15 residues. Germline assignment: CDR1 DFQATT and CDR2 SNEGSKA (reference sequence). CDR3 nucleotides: TGCAGTGCAACGGACAGTCTGAGCTCTGGAAACACCATATATTTT. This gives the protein CSATDSLSSGNTIYF.